The 10 T cell receptor beta chains given below trace back to one sample, sequenced in a study of blood T cells in healthy people across ages (dated by TCRdb to 2013 to 2016). Library preparation was by 5' RACE. Sequencing used an Illumina HiSeq 2500. A second roughly 6 to 11 cycle PCR used a sample-barcoded 5' primer and a J-beta primer mix. TCRdb handled the public reads itself, with Q25 trimming in fastp and clone calling in MiXCR, and kept productive beta chains. Rows with one shared CDR3 protein collapse into an entry with the most common genes and DNA. The sample contains fewer than 950,000 distinct CDR3 sequences, 53% of them found a single time. In total, the top ten clones hold roughly 37% of the sample. Sequences were obtained from blood. The source is an elderly man in good health.

This clonotype was detected a few times. The chain uses TRBV20-1 and TRBJ1-6, with D uncertain. The CDR3 loop spans 13 amino acids. V was pared by 2 bases and J by 6 bases, with 8 bases between. Looked up from germline, CDR1 is DFQATT and CDR2 is SNEGSKA (reference sequence). The CDR3: CSARQDANSPLHF. DNA for the CDR3: TGCAGTGCTAGACAGGATGCTAATTCACCCCTCCACTTT.

This clonotype was seen a handful of times. The chain uses TRBV3-1 and TRBJ2-1, with D possibly called TRBD1 or TRBD2 (5 bases each). This CDR3 has 12 amino acids. Germline lookup yields CDR1 LGHDT and CDR2 YNNKEL (reference sequence). Between the trimmed V and J ends, which lost 2 bases and 13 bases, there was a span of 12 bases. The CDR3 coding sequence is TGTGCCAGCAGCCAATCCCCGAGGGACCAGTTCTTC. Encoded protein: CASSQSPRDQFF.

This clonotype was recorded at least ten times. This chain connects TRBV20-1 to TRBJ2-2; D is unresolved. CDR1 and CDR2 (germline): DFQATT, SNEGSKA (reference sequence). This CDR3 region has 12 residues. The V end was cut by 5 bases, the J end by 6 bases, with 10 bases between. CDR3 protein: CSAPNEAGELFF. In DNA form, the CDR3 reads TGCAGTGCTCCGAATGAGGCCGGGGAGCTGTTTTTT.

CDR3 in DNA: TGTGCCACCACGGCTAGCGGGGGAGCCTACCACAATGAGCAGTACTTC. Translated: CATTASGGAYHNEQYF. The gene calls are TRBV24-1 and TRBJ2-5; 10 bases are shared with TRBD2. Germline V gene sequence: CDR1 KGHDR, CDR2 SFDVKD. The CDR3 extends over 16 amino acids. The J segment lost 11 bases and the V segment lost 8 bases, leaving 19 bases of the junction unmatched.

V usage is TRBV28 and J usage is TRBJ1-1; D uncertain. The CDR3 consists of 13 residues. V was cut by 10 bases and J by 4 bases, with 16 bases left in between. Germline CDR1 MDHEN, CDR2 SYDVKM. The DNA of the CDR3 is TGTGCCACCGGCGGCAGCGTCCTCACTGAAGCTTTCTTT. This gives the protein CATGGSVLTEAFF. Full variable domain (missing parts from reference TRBV28 and TRBJ1-1): DVKVTQSSRYLVKRTGEKVFLECVQDMDHENMFWYRQDPGLGLRLIYFSYDVKMKEKGDIPEGYSVSREKKERFSLILESASTNQTSMYLCATGGSVLTEAFFGQGTRLTVV.

About this clonotype: One end of the junction is discordant with germline, which a read error may explain. The CDR3 protein is CASSVDSRPYSYERYF. The CDR3 bases are TGTGCCAGCAGCGTAGATAGTCGGCCCTACTCCTACGAGCGGTACTTC. This chain links TRBV9 with TRBJ2-7; D gene unclear. Germline V gives CDR1 SGDLS, CDR2 YYNGEE. This CDR3 has 16 residues.

The chain couples TRBV10-3 to TRBJ1-5; the match to TRBD1 covers 7 bases. The V gene's germline CDR1 is ENHRY and CDR2 SYGVKD. The CDR3 spans 14 residues. Germline trimming cut 10 bases from V and 4 bases from J; bases unmatched to any gene: 10. CDR3 bases: TGTGCCACCGGTTGGAGACAGGGTAATCAGCCCCAGCATTTT. Translation gives CATGWRQGNQPQHF.

The chain joins TRBV12-5 to TRBJ2-4; D remains ambiguous. The better agreement between TRBJ2-7 and the DNA end casts doubt on the J call. The CDR3 loop spans 15 amino acids. Per germline, CDR1 LGHNT and CDR2 FRNRAP. The CDR3 spells CASGLVVSPIHEQYF. CDR3 sequence (DNA): TGTGCTAGTGGTTTGGTAGTCTCGCCTATACACGAGCAGTACTTC.

The chain carries TRBV29-1 and TRBJ2-1; TRBD1 matches at 9 bases. The CDR3 extends over 11 amino acids. Germline CDR1 reads SQVTM; CDR2 reads ANQGSEA. CDR3 in amino acids: CSGTGSNEQFF. CDR3 DNA sequence: TGCAGTGGGACAGGGAGCAATGAGCAGTTCTTC.

In the case of this clonotype: The junction differs from germline at one of its ends, possibly a read error. The chain has TRBV6-2 or TRBV6-3 and TRBJ1-5; tentative D call: TRBD1 (6 bases). Germline V gives CDR1 MNHEY, CDR2 SVGEGT. This CDR3 has 13 residues. CDR3: CTSGLQGNQPQHF. CDR3 bases: TGTACCAGCGGCCTACAGGGTAATCAGCCCCAGCATTTT.